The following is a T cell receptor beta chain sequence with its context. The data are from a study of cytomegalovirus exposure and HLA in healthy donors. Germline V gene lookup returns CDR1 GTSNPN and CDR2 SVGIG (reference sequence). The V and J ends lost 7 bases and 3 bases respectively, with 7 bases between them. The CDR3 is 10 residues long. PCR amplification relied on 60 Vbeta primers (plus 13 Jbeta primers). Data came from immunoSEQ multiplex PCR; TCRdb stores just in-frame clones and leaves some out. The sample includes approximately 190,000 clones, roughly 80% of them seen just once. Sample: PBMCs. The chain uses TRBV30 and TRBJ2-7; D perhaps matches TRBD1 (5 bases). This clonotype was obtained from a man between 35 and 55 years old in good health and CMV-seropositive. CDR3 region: CALDNYEQYF. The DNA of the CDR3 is TGTGCCTTGGACAACTACGAGCAGTACTTC.